This TCR beta chain was captured by sequencing in a study of blood T cell repertoires in COVID-19. Study-wide background: The United States, Italy and Spain were the sources of the acute and convalescent COVID-19 samples. The cDNA or gDNA used as material had been derived from T cells, B-cell-depleted T cells, or PBMCs.

Here immunoSEQ multiplex PCR was the method, and the copy in TCRdb shows in-frame clones only, minus some. The repertoire holds about 33,000 clones, with approximately 89% as singletons. The J segment lost 3 bases and the V segment lost 6 bases, leaving 4 bases of the junction unmatched. The CDR3 spans 13 residues. Germline V lookup: CDR1 MGHRA, CDR2 YSYEKL. This TCR was recovered from a human donor in a cohort sampled during active COVID-19. The V and J genes are TRBV4-1 and TRBJ1-1; TRBD1 matches 7 bases. Sequencing was done on a sample of peripheral blood. In DNA, the CDR3 is TGCGCCAGCAGGAGGGGGCGGGACACTGAAGCTTTCTTT. Protein: CASRRGRDTEAFF.